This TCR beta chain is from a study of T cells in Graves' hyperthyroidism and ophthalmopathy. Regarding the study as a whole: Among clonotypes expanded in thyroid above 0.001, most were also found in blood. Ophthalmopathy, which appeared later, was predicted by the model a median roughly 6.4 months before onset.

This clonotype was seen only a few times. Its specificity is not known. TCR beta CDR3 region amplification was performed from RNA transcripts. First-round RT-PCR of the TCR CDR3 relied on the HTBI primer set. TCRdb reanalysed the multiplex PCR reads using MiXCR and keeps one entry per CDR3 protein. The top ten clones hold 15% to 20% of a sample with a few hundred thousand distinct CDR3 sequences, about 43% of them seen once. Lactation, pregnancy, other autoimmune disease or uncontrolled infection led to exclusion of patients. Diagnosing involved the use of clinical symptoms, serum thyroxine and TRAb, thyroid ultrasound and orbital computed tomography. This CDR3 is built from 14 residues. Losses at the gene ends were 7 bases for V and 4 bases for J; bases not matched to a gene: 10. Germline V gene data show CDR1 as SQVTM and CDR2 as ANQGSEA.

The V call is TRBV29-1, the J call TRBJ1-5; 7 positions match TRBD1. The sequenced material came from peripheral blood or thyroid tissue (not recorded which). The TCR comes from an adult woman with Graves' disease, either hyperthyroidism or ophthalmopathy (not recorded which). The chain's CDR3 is CSAIARGENQPQHF. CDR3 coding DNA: TGCAGCGCGATCGCCAGGGGGGAAAATCAGCCCCAGCATTTT.